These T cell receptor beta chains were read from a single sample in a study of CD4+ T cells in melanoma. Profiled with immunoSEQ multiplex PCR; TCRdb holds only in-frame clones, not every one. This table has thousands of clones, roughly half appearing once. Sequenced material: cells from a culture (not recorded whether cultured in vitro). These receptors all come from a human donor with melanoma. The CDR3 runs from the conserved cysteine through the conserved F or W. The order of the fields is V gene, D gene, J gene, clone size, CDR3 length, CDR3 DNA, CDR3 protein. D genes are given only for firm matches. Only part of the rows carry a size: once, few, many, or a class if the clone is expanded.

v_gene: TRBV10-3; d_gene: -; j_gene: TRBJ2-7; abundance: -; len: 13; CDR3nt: TGTGCCATCAGTAACGCGCAGGCGCTTGGGGAGTACTTC; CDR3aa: CAISNAQALGEYF
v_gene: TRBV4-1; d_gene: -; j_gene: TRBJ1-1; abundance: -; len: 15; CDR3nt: TGCGCCAGCAGCCAAGAGGCAGCCGTGAACACTGAAGCTTTCTTT; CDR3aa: CASSQEAAVNTEAFF
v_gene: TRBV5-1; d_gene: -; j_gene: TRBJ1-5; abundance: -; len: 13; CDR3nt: TGCGCCAGCAGCTTGGATGGGGATCAGCCCCAGCATTTT; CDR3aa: CASSLDGDQPQHF
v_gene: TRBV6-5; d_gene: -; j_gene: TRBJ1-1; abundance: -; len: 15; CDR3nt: TGTGCCAGCAGTTACTCTCGCGCGGGGGCGACTGAAGCTTTCTTT; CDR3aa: CASSYSRAGATEAFF
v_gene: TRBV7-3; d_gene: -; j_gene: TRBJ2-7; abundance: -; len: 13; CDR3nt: TGTGCCAGCAGTCGACAGGGAGGGGACGAGCAGTACTTC; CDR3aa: CASSRQGGDEQYF
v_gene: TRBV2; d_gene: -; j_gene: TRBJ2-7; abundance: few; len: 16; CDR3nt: TGTGCCAGCAGTAGCGCCGGGACAGCGGGGCCCTACGAGCAGTACTTC; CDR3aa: CASSSAGTAGPYEQYF
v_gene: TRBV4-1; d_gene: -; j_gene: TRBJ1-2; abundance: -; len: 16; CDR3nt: TGCGCCAGCAGCCCCTCACAAGGACAAGCTAACTATGGCTACACCTTC; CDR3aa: CASSPSQGQANYGYTF
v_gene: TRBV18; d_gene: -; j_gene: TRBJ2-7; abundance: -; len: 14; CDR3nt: TGTGCCAGCTCACCGAAGGGTGAGGGGAGCGAGCAGTACTTC; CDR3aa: CASSPKGEGSEQYF
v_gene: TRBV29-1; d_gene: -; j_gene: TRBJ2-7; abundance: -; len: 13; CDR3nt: TGCAGCGTTGCGATGGTTAACATCTACGAGCAGTACTTC; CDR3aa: CSVAMVNIYEQYF
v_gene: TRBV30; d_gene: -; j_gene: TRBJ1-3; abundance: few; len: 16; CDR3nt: TGTGCCTGGAGTGTAGGGGGGCTTAATTTCGGAAACACCATATATTTT; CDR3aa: CAWSVGGLNFGNTIYF
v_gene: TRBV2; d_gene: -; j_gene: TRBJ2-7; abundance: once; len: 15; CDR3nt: TGTGCCAGCAGTGGGGGCCTCAGGGAAACCTACGAGCAGTACTTC; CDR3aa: CASSGGLRETYEQYF
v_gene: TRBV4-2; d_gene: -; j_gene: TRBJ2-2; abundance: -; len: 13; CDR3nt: TGTGCCAGCAGCCAAGATGGGGCCAGGGAGCTGTTTTTT; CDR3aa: CASSQDGARELFF
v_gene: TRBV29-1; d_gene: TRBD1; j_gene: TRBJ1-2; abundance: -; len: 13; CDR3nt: TGCAGCGCTGGGACAGGGCCTAACTATGGCTACACCTTC; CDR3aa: CSAGTGPNYGYTF
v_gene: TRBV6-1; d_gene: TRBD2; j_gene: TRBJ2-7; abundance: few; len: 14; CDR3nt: TGTGCCAGCAGTGAAGCCTCGGGGGGTTACGAGCAGTACTTC; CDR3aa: CASSEASGGYEQYF
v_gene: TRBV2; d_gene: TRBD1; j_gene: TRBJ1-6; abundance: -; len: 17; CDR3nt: TGTGCCGAGGGGGGACAGGGCGCCTCATCCAATAATTCACCCCTCCACTTT; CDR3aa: CAEGGQGASSNNSPLHF
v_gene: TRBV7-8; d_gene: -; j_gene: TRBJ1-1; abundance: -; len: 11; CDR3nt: TGTGCCAGCAGCTTAAAGACTGAAGCTTTCTTT; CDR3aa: CASSLKTEAFF
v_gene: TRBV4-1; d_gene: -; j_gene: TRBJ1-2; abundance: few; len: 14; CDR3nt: TGCGCCAGCAGCCGACTTACAGCTAACTATGGCTACACCTTC; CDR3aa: CASSRLTANYGYTF
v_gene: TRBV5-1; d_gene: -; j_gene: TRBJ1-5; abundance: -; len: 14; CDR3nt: TGCGCCAGCAGCTTGGATGGGGGGGGTCAGCCCCAGCATTTT; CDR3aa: CASSLDGGGQPQHF
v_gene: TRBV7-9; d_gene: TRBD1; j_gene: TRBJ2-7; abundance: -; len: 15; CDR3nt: TGTGCCAGCAGCTTAGAAGGACAGGTTGACTACGAGCAGTACTTC; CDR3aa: CASSLEGQVDYEQYF
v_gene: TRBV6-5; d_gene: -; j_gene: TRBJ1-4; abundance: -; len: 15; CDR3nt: TGTGCCAGCAGTTCGGTAGGGATCGGTAATGAAAAACTGTTTTTT; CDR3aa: CASSSVGIGNEKLFF
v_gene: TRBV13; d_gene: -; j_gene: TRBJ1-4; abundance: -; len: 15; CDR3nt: TGTGCCAGCAGCTTGAGGACCTATTCAGCGGAAAAACTGTTTTTT; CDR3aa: CASSLRTYSAEKLFF
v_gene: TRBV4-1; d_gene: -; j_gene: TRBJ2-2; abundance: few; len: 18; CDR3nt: TGCGCCAGCAGCCAAGGTGGGGGGGCGTACGCGAACACCGGGGAGCTGTTTTTT; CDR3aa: CASSQGGGAYANTGELFF
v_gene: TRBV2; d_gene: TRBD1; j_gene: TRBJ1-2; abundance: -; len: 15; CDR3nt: TGTGCCAGCAGTGGGGGGGGGACAGGGTGGATTGGCTACACCTTC; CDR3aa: CASSGGGTGWIGYTF
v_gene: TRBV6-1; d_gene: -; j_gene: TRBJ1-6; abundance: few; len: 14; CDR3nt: TGTGCCAGCAGCGCCGGTCCTTATAATTCACCCCTCCACTTT; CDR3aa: CASSAGPYNSPLHF
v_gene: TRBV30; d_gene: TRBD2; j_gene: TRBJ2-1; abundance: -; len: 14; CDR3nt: TGTGCCTGGGGTCACCTAGCGGGGGGGAATGAGCAGTTCTTC; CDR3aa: CAWGHLAGGNEQFF
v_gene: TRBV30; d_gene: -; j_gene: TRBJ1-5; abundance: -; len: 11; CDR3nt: TGTGCCTGGACCCGGCTTTGGCCCCAGCATTTT; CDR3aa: CAWTRLWPQHF